This T cell receptor (beta chain) comes out of a study of blood T cell repertoires in COVID-19. Study-level background: Some COVID-19 samples were acute and others convalescent; all came from the United States, Italy and Spain.

After removal of 6 bases from V and 0 bases from J, the junction contained 8 bases not matched to a gene. The germline V gene has CDR1 MDHEN and CDR2 SYDVKM. The length of the CDR3 is 17 residues. The age range of participants was about 18 to 95 years, with residence in some 25 US areas. In Cohort 3, a recovered donor had either two negative PCRs, clearance, or symptom resolution. Original processing methods: Amplification with reference gene primers provided the estimates of nucleated cell counts. Data came from immunoSEQ multiplex PCR; TCRdb stores just in-frame clones and leaves some out. V and J calls and clone size are copied from that table; D and trimming were computed from the DNA. The table records 170,000 or so clones, roughly 90% of them present only once.

This chain joins TRBV28 and TRBJ2-1; 10 nucleotides line up with TRBD2. Source material: PBMCs or T cells enriched from blood (not recorded which). This sequence was found in a woman aged 45-65 years who had recovered from COVID-19. DNA for the CDR3: TGTGCCAGCAGCCCCGGGACTAGCGTGAGCTCCTACAATGAGCAGTTCTTC. Translated, it gives CASSPGTSVSSYNEQFF.